The entry below describes one T cell receptor beta chain. This sample is part of a study of blood T cell repertoires in COVID-19. Across the whole study: PBMCs, B-cell-depleted T cells, or T cells were the source of the cDNA or gDNA that made up the material.

TCRdb's copy holds only in-frame clones and misses some; the assay was immunoSEQ multiplex PCR. The sample includes approximately 150,000 clones, 86% of them seen just once. This CDR3 is built from 15 residues. V lost 3 bases and J lost 2, with 13 bases in between. Germline-derived CDR1 and CDR2 are LNHDA and SQIVND (reference sequence). The clonotype originates from a man aged 65-85 years with acute or convalescent COVID-19. The chain carries TRBV19 and TRBJ2-5; a possible D gene is TRBD1 (6 bases). The specimen was peripheral blood. This CDR3 reads CASSISGTPQETQYF. CDR3 DNA: TGTGCCAGTAGTATTAGTGGGACACCGCAAGAGACCCAGTACTTC.